The 14 T cell receptor beta chains below come from one sample, sequenced in a study of beta chain features in type 1 diabetes. Expressed TCRB transcripts were sequenced because the isolated RNA had all been reverse transcribed beforehand. Here immunoSEQ multiplex PCR was the method, and the copy in TCRdb shows in-frame clones only, minus some. The sample shows tens of thousands of clones, 68% of them seen only once. Study-wide findings and caveats: Among patients with Type 1 diabetes, TCRB CDR3s were moderately but significantly shorter in every one of the four CD4+ subsets.

No antigen is known for these receptors. Sequencing was carried out using stem cell memory CD4+ T cells from blood. These TCRs come from a woman between 40 and 50 years old with type 1 diabetes.

This clone was observed a few times. The chain combines TRBV14 with TRBJ2-3; 15 nucleotides align to TRBD2. V dropped 5 bases and J dropped 8; count of bases not matched to a gene: 2. Looked up from germline, CDR1 is SGHDN and CDR2 is FVKESK. This CDR3 spans 14 amino acids. Here the CDR3 DNA reads TGTGCCAGCAGCGGACTAGCGGGAGGGCGTACGCAGTATTTT. Encoded protein: CASSGLAGGRTQYF.

The V and J genes are TRBV5-1 and TRBJ2-1; tentative D call: TRBD2 (6 bases). The V gene lost 7 bases and the J gene lost 8 bases, with 25 bases spanning the gap. Germline V gives CDR1 SGHRS, CDR2 YFSETQ. The CDR3 contains 16 residues. CDR3 residues: CASSKGGAVTSDEQFF. Written as DNA, the CDR3 is TGCGCCAGCTCAAAAGGAGGGGCCGTGACATCTGATGAGCAGTTCTTC. The full variable domain, in which reference TRBV5-1 and TRBJ2-1 provide the parts outside the CDR3, is KAGVTQTPRYLIKTRGQQVTLSCSPISGHRSVSWYQQTPGQGLQFLFEYFSETQRNKGNFPGRFSGRQFSNSRSEMNVSTLELGDSALYLCASSKGGAVTSDEQFFGPGTRLTVL.

The chain employs TRBV18 and TRBJ2-6, with 7 bases fitting TRBD2. The germline V gene has CDR1 KGHSH and CDR2 LQKENI. After removal of 3 bases from V and 4 bases from J, the junction contained 12 bases not matched to a gene. CDR3 length equals 18 residues. CDR3 sequence: CASSPNGGGGSGANVLTF. Here the CDR3 DNA reads TGTGCCAGCTCACCCAACGGCGGGGGAGGCTCCGGGGCCAACGTCCTGACTTTC.

The rearrangement links TRBV7-6 to TRBJ1-4; no clear D. The CDR3 consists of 16 residues. Trimming stripped 5 bases from V and 7 bases from J, with 20 bases between. Germline V gene data show CDR1 as SGHVS and CDR2 as FNYEAQ. DNA for the CDR3: TGTGCCAGCAGCCCCTCCAAGGCGGGGTCAACTGAAAAACTGTTTTTT. Translation: CASSPSKAGSTEKLFF.

This chain links TRBV11-2 with TRBJ1-1, with 8 positions matching TRBD1. Germline V CDR1 and CDR2: SGHAT, FQNNGV. This CDR3 has 12 amino acids. V gave up 6 bases and J gave up 14 bases; unmatched junction bases: 11. The CDR3 region is CASSLLGTGGFF. For the CDR3, the DNA is TGTGCCAGCAGTCTTCTCGGGACAGGCGGATTCTTT. Variable domain in full (rest from reference TRBV11-2 and TRBJ1-1): EAGVAQSPRYKIIEKRQSVAFWCNPISGHATLYWYQQILGQGPKLLIQFQNNGVVDDSQLPKDRFSAERLKGVDSTLKIQPAKLEDSAVYLCASSLLGTGGFFGQGTRLTVV.

This chain joins TRBV14 and TRBJ2-7, with 12 bases aligning to TRBD2. Per germline, CDR1 SGHDN and CDR2 FVKESK. V dropped 2 bases and J dropped 0; count of bases not matched to a gene: 5. The CDR3 spans 17 residues. CDR3 in DNA: TGTGCCAGCAGCCAAAAAAGGACTAGCGGGAACTCCTACGAGCAGTACTTC. It specifies CASSQKRTSGNSYEQYF.

There are a few counts of this clone. The rearrangement uses TRBV28 and TRBJ1-1; no definite D call. The germline V and J ends were trimmed by 5 bases and 5 bases, with 15 bases remaining between them. This CDR3 contains 14 residues. Germline CDR1 reads MDHEN; CDR2 reads SYDVKM. CDR3 residues: CASSIPTWETEAFF. The DNA of the CDR3 is TGTGCCAGCAGTATTCCGACGTGGGAGACTGAAGCTTTCTTT.

The chain couples TRBV5-1 to TRBJ2-7, with D perhaps TRBD1 (5 bases). Trimming pared 0 bases from V and 3 bases from J, leaving 10 bases between. Germline V gives CDR1 SGHRS, CDR2 YFSETQ. The CDR3 is 14 amino acids. The CDR3 is CASSLAAGNYEQYF. In DNA form, the CDR3 reads TGCGCCAGCAGCTTGGCGGCAGGGAACTACGAGCAGTACTTC.

This clone showed up just once. The rearrangement joins TRBV7-9 to TRBJ1-2; the match to TRBD1 covers 9 bases. Trimming at V came to 5 bases and at J to 5 bases, leaving 12 bases not matched to a gene. The germline CDR1 and CDR2 sequences are SEHNR and FQNEAQ (reference sequence). The CDR3 has 16 residues. The chain's CDR3 is CASSEPGQGFMYGYTF. The DNA for the CDR3 is TGTGCCAGCAGCGAACCGGGACAGGGATTCATGTATGGCTACACCTTC.

This clone has only a few counts. The J gene is TRBJ1-2, the V gene TRBV5-4, with TRBD1 matching over 7 bases. The CDR3 has 19 residues. CDR1 is SGHNT and CDR2 is YYREEE in the germline V gene (reference sequence). After removal of 0 bases from V and 0 bases from J, the junction contained 14 bases not matched to a gene. CDR3 bases: TGTGCCAGCAGCTTGGCGGCAGGGGGTAACTCCCTGACTAACTATGGCTACACCTTC. Translated: CASSLAAGGNSLTNYGYTF.

This rearrangement joins TRBV7-2 to TRBJ2-1; TRBD2 matches 13 bases. V was clipped by 5 bases and J by 5 bases; unmatched bases: 9. Germline V gene data show CDR1 as SGHTA and CDR2 as FQGNSA. CDR3 length equals 17 residues. As DNA, the CDR3 is TGTGCCAGCAGCGCCCTTCCCGGACTAGCGGGGGACAATGAGCAGTTCTTC. Amino acids: CASSALPGLAGDNEQFF.

This clone occurred once. The CDR3 loop reads CASSWGGDYTF. CDR3 DNA sequence: TGTGCCAGCAGTTGGGGAGGGGACTACACCTTC. This sequence joins TRBV28 and TRBJ1-2, with D perhaps matching TRBD1 (5 bases). CDR3 length: 11 amino acids. Germline V gene lookup returns CDR1 MDHEN and CDR2 SYDVKM. V gave up 4 bases and J gave up 10 bases, with 10 bases separating them.

The rearrangement links TRBV27 to TRBJ1-6; maybe TRBD1 (5 bases). Germline CDR1 is MNHEY and CDR2 is SMNVEV (reference sequence). This CDR3 has 17 amino acids. The V and J ends lost 6 bases and 4 bases respectively, with 19 bases between them. The CDR3 protein is CASRGEGSLNYNSPLHF. The DNA for the CDR3 is TGTGCCAGCAGAGGGGAGGGCAGTTTGAATTATAATTCACCCCTCCACTTT.

This rearrangement joins TRBV7-2 to TRBJ1-2; D unclear. Germline V gene data show CDR1 as SGHTA and CDR2 as FQGNSA. The germline V and J ends were trimmed by 5 bases and 8 bases, with 12 bases remaining between them. This CDR3 spans 12 amino acids. Here the CDR3 DNA reads TGTGCCAGCAGCCCCAGGAGAGGGGGCTACACCTTC. This gives the protein CASSPRRGGYTF.